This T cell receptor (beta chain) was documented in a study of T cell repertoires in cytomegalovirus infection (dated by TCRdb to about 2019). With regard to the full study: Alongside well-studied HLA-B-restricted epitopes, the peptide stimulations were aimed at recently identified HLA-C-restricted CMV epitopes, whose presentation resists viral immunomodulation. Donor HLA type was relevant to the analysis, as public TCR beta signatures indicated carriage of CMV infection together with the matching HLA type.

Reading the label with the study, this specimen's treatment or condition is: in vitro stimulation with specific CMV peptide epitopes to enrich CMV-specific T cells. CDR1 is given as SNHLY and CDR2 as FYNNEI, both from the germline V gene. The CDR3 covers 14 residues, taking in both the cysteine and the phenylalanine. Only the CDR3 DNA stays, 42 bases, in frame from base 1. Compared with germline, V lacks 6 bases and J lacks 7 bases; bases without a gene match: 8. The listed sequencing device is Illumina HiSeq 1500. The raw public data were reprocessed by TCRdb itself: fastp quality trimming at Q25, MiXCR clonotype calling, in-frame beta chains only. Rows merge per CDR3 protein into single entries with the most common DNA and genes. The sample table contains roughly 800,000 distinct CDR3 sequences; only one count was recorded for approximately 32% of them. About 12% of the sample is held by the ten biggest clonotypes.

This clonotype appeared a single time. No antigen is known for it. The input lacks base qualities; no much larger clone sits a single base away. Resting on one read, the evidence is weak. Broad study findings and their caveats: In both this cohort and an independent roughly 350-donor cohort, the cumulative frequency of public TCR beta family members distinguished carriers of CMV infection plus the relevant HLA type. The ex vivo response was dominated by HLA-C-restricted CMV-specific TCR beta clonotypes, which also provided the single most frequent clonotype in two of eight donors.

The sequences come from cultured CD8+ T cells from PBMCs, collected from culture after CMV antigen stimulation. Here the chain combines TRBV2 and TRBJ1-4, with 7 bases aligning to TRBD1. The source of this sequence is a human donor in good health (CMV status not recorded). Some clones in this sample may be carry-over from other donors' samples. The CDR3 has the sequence CASRSRDRVEKLFF. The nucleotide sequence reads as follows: TGTGCCAGCAGGAGTCGCGACAGGGTTGAAAAACTGTTTTTT.